This T cell receptor (beta chain) was identified during a study of molecular identifiers for immune sequencing clone quantification. This clonotype was detected ten times or more. Each CDR3 protein gets one entry after TCRdb re-called the PCR reads with MiXCR. The sample holds about 65,000 distinct CDR3 sequences, under 20% seen once. Germline V lookup: CDR1 WSHSY, CDR2 SAAADI. This CDR3 comprises 15 residues. V was pared by 1 base and J by 4 bases, with 12 bases between. V is TRBV10-2 and J is TRBJ2-3; D ambiguous. Sequencing was carried out using naive CD8+ T cells from blood, with Jurkat cell RNA spiked in. Subset meaning: FACS-sorted CD8+CD4-CCR7+CD45RA+ naive T cells. The receptor was isolated from a human donor in good health. Some libraries in this study had Jurkat cell RNA spiked in. The CDR3 bases are TGCGCCAGCAGTGAGTTGGTCAGTCCCGCAGATACGCAGTATTTT. Amino acid sequence: CASSELVSPADTQYF.